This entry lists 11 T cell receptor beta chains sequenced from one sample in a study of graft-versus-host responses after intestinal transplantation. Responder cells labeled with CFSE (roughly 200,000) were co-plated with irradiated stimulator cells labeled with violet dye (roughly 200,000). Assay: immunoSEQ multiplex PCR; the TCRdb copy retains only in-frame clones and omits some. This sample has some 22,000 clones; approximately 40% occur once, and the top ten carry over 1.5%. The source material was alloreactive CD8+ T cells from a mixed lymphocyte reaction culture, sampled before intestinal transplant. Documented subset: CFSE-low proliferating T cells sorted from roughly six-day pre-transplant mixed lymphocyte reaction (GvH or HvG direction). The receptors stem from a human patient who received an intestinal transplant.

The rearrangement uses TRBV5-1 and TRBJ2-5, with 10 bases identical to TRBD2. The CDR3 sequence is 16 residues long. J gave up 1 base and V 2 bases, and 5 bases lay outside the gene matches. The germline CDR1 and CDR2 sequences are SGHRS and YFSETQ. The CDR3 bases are TGCGCCAGCAGCTTTAGACTAGCGGGCCCCCAAGAGACCCAGTACTTC. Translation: CASSFRLAGPQETQYF.

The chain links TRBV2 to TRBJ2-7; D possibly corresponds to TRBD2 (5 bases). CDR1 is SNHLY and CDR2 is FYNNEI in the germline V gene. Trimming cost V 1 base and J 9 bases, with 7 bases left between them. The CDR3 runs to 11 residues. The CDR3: CASSEVSGQYF. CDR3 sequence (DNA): TGTGCCAGCAGTGAAGTGAGCGGGCAGTACTTC.

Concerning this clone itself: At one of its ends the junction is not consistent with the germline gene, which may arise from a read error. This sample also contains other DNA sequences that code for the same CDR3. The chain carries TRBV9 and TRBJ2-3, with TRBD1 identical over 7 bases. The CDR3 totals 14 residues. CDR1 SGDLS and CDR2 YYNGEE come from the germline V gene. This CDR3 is CASSPRTGTDTQYF. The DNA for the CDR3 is TGTGCCAGCAGCCCGCGGACAGGCACGGATACGCAGTATTTT.

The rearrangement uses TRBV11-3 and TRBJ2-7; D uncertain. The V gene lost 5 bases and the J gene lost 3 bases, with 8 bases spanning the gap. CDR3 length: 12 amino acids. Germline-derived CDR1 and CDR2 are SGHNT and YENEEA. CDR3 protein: CASSKDRYEQYF. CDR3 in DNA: TGTGCCAGCAGCAAGGACCGCTACGAGCAGTACTTC.

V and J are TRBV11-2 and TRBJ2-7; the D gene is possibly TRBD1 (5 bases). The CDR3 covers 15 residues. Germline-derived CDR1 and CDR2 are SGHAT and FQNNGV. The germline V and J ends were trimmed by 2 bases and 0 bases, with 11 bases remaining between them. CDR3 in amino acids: CASSLQGSRSYEQYF. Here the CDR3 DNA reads TGTGCCAGCAGCTTACAGGGTTCTCGCTCCTACGAGCAGTACTTC.

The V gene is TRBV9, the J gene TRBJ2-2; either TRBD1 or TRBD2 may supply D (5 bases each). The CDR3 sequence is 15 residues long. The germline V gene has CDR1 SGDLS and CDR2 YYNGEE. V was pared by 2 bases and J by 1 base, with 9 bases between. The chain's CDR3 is CASSVGTGNTGELFF. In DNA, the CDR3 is TGTGCCAGCAGCGTCGGGACGGGGAACACCGGGGAGCTGTTTTTT.

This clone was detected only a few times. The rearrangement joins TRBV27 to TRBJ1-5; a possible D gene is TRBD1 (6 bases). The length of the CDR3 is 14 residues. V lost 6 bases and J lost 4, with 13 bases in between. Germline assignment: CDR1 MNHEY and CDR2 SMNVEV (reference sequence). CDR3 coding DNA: TGTGCCAGCAGGGCAGGGACAAAGAATCAGCCCCAGCATTTT. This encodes CASRAGTKNQPQHF.

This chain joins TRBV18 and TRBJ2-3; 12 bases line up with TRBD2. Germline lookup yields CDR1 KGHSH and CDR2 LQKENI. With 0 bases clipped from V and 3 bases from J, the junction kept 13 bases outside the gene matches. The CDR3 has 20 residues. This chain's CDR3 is CASSPPDGYLAGGRTDTQYF. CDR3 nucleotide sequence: TGTGCCAGCTCACCACCGGACGGGTATCTAGCGGGAGGGAGAACAGATACGCAGTATTTT. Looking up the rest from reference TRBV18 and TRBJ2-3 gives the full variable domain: NAGVMQNPRHLVRRRGQEARLRCSPMKGHSHVYWYRQLPEEGLKFMVYLQKENIIDESGMPKERFSAEFPKEGPSILRIQQVVRGDSAAYFCASSPPDGYLAGGRTDTQYFGPGTRLTVL.

CDR3 residues: CASSSPRPQHF. In DNA form, the CDR3 reads TGTGCCAGCAGTTCCCCCAGGCCCCAGCATTTT. This sequence joins TRBV28 and TRBJ1-5; no clear D gene. Trimming took 4 bases from V and 9 from J, leaving 7 bases between them. The CDR3 extends over 11 amino acids. The germline gives CDR1 MDHEN, CDR2 SYDVKM.

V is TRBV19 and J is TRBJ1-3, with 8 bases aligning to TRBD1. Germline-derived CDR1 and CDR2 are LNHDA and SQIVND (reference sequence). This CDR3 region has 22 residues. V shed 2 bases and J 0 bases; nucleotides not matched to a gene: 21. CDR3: CASSILGDPQLTGEDSGNTIYF. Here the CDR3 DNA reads TGTGCCAGTAGTATATTGGGGGACCCCCAACTGACAGGGGAGGACTCTGGAAACACCATATATTTT.

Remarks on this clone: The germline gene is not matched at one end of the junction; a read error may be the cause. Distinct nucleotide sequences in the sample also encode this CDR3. The CDR3, as DNA: TGTGCCAGCAGCTTCAGGGGTTTTGGCTACACCTTC. Protein: CASSFRGFGYTF. V usage is TRBV5-1 and J usage is TRBJ1-2; possibly TRBD1 for D (6 bases). CDR1 SGHRS and CDR2 YFSETQ come from the germline V gene. CDR3 length: 12 residues.